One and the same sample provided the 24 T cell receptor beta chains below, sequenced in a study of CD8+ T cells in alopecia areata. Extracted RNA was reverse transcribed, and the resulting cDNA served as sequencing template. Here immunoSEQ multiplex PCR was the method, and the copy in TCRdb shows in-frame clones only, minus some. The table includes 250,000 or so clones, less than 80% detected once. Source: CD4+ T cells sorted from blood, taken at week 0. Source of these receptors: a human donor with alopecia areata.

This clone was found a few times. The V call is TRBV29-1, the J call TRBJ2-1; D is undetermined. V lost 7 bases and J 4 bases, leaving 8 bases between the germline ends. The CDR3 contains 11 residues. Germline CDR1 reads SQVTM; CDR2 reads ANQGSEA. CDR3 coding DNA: TGCAGCGGAGAGGTTTACAATGAGCAGTTCTTC. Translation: CSGEVYNEQFF.

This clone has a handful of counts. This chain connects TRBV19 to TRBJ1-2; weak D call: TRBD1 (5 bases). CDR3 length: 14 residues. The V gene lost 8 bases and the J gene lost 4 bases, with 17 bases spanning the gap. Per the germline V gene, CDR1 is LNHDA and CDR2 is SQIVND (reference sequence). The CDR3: CASLSAGRSYGYTF. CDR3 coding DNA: TGTGCCAGTCTTAGTGCGGGACGGAGCTATGGCTACACCTTC. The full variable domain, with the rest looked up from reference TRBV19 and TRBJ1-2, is DGGITQSPKYLFRKEGQNVTLSCEQNLNHDAMYWYRQDPGQGLRLIYYSQIVNDFQKGDIAEGYSVSREKKESFPLTVTSAQKNPTAFYLCASLSAGRSYGYTFGSGTRLTVV.

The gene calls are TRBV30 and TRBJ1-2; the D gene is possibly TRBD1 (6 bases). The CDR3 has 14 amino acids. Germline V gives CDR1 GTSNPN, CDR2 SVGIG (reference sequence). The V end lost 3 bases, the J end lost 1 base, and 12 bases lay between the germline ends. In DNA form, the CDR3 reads TGTGCCTGGAGGGAGACAGGTGTTAACTATGGCTACACCTTC. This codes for CAWRETGVNYGYTF.

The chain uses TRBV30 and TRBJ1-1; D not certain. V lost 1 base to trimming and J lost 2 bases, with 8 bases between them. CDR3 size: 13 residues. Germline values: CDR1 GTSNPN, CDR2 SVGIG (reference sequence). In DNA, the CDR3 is TGTGCCTGGAGTGGGGGAGGAAACACTGAAGCTTTCTTT. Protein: CAWSGGGNTEAFF.

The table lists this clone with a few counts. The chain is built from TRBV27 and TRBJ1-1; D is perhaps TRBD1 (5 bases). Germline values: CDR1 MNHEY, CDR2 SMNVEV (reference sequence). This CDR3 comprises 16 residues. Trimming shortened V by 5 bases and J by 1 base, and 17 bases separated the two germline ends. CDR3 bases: TGTGCCAGCAGTCTAGACCAGGGAAGGGGGAACACTGAAGCTTTCTTT. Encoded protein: CASSLDQGRGNTEAFF.

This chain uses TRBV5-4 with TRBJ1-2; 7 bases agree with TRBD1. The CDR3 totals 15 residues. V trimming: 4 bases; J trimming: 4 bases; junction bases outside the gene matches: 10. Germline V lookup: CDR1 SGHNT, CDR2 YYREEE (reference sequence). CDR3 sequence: CASSPGAGGSYGYTF. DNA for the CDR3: TGTGCCAGCAGCCCCGGGGCAGGGGGATCCTATGGCTACACCTTC.

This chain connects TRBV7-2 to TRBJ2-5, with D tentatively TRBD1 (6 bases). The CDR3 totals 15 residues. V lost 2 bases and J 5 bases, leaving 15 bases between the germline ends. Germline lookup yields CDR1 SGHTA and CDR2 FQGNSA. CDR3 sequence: CASSLLLGARETQYF. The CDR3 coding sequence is TGTGCCAGCAGCTTACTGTTGGGGGCCCGGGAGACCCAGTACTTC.

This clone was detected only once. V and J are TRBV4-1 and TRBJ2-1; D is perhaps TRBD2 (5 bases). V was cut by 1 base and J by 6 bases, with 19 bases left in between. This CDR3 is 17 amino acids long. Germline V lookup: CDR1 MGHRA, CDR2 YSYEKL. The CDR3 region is CASSQVESGMGRNEQFF. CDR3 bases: TGCGCCAGCAGCCAAGTCGAATCCGGGATGGGTCGCAATGAGCAGTTCTTC.

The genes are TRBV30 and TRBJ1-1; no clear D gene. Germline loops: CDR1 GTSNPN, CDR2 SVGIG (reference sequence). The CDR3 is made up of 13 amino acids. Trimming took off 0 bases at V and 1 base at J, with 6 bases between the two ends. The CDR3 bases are TGTGCCTGGAGTGTACTTAGGAACACTGAAGCTTTCTTT. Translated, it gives CAWSVLRNTEAFF.

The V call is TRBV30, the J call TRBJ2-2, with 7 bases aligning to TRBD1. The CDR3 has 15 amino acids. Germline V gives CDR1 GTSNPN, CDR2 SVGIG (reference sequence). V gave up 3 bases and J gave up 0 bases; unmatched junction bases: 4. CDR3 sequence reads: CAWRRDSSNTGELFF. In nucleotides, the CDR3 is TGTGCCTGGAGGAGGGACAGTTCGAACACCGGGGAGCTGTTTTTT.

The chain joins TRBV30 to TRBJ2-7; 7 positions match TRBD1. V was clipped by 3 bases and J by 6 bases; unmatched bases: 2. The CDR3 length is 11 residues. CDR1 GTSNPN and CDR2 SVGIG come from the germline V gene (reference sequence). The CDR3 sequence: CAWSRQGEQYF. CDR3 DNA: TGTGCCTGGAGCCGACAGGGCGAGCAGTACTTC.

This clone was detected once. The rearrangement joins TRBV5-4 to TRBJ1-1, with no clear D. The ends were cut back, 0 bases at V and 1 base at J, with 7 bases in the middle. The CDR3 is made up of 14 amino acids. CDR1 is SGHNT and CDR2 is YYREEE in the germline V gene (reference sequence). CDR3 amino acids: CASSLDYTNTEAFF. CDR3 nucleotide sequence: TGTGCCAGCAGCTTGGACTATACGAACACTGAAGCTTTCTTT.

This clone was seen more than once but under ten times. The DNA for the CDR3 is TGTGCCAGCAGCTTAGACGTCGCAGGGCTCTTCGGGGAGCAGTACTTC. Its translation: CASSLDVAGLFGEQYF. The V call is TRBV7-9, the J call TRBJ2-7; a weak D match, TRBD1 (5 bases). Germline V gene data show CDR1 as SEHNR and CDR2 as FQNEAQ (reference sequence). The CDR3 consists of 16 residues. Trimming removed 1 base at V and 7 bases at J, with 20 bases between.

The CDR3 region has the DNA TGCAGCGTTGTATTGGCCAATGAAGCTTTCTTT. Translated: CSVVLANEAFF. The chain links TRBV29-1 to TRBJ1-1; no reliable D call. This CDR3 is 11 amino acids long. Germline V CDR1 and CDR2: SQVTM, ANQGSEA. Trimming removed 4 bases from V and 7 bases from J, with 10 bases in between. The full variable domain, with the rest looked up from reference TRBV29-1 and TRBJ1-1, is SAVISQKPSRDICQRGTSLTIQCQVDSQVTMMFWYRQQPGQSLTLIATANQGSEATYESGFVIDKFPISRPNLTFSTLTVSNMSPEDSSIYLCSVVLANEAFFGQGTRLTVV.

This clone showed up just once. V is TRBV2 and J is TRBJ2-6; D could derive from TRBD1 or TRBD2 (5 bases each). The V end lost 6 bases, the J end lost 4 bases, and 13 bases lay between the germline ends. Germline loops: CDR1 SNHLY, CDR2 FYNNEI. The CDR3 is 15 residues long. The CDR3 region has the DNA TGTGCCAGCAGATTCCTGGGGACCGGGGCCAACGTCCTGACTTTC. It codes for CASRFLGTGANVLTF.

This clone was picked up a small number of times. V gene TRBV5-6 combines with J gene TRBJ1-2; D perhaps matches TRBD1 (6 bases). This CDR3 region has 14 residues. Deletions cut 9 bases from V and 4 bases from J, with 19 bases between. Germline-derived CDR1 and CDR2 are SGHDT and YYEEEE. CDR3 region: CATLRRGRGYGYTF. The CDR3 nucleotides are TGTGCCACCCTAAGGCGGGGCAGGGGCTATGGCTACACCTTC.

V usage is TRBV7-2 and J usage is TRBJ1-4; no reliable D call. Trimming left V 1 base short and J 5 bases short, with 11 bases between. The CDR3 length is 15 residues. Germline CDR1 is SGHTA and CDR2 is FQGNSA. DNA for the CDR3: TGTGCCAGCAGCTTAGGAGTGGTTACCAATGAAAAACTGTTTTTT. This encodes CASSLGVVTNEKLFF.

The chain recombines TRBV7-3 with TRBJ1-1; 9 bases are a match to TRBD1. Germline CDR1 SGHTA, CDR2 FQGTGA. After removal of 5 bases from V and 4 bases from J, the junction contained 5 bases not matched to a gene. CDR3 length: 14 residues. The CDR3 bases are TGTGCCAGCAGCGGAACAGGGGGCACCACTGAAGCTTTCTTT. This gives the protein CASSGTGGTTEAFF.

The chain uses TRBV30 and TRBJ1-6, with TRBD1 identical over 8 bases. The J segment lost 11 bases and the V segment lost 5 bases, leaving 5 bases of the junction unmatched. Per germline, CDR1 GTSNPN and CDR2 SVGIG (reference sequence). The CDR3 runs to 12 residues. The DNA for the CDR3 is TGTGCCTGGGGACAGGGACAACCACCCCTCCACTTT. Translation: CAWGQGQPPLHF.

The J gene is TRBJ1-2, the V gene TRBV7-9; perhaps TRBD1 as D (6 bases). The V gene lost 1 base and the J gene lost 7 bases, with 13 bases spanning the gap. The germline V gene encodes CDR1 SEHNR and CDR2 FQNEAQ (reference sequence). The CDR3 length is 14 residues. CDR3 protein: CASSLDLDRTGYTF. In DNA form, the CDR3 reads TGTGCCAGCAGCTTAGATTTGGACAGAACTGGCTACACCTTC.

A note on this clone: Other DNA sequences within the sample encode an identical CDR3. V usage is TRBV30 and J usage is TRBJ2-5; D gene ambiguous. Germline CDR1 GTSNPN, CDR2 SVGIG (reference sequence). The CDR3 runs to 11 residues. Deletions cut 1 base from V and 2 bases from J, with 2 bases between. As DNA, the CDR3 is TGTGCCTGGAGTGGGCAAGAGACCCAGTACTTC. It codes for CAWSGQETQYF.

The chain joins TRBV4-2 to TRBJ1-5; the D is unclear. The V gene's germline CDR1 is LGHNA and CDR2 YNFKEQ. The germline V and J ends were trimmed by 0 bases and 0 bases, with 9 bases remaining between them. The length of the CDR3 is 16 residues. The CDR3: CASSQDLGASNQPQHF. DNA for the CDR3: TGTGCCAGCAGCCAAGATTTAGGCGCTAGCAATCAGCCCCAGCATTTT.

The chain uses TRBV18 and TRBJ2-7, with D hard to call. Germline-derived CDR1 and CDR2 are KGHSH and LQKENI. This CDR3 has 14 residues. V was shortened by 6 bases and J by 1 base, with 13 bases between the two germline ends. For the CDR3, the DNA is TGTGCCAGCTCCTACGTGGCGGATTCCTACGAGCAGTACTTC. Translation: CASSYVADSYEQYF. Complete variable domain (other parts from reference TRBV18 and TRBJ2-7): NAGVMQNPRHLVRRRGQEARLRCSPMKGHSHVYWYRQLPEEGLKFMVYLQKENIIDESGMPKERFSAEFPKEGPSILRIQQVVRGDSAAYFCASSYVADSYEQYFGPGTRLTVT.

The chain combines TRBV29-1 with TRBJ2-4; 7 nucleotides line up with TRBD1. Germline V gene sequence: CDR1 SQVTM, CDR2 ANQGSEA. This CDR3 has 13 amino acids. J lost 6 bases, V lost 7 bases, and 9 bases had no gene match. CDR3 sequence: CSARRAGGNIQYF. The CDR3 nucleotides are TGCAGCGCCCGAAGGGCAGGGGGAAACATTCAGTACTTC.